The 27 T cell receptor beta chains reported below all come from one sample, sequenced in a study of blood T cell repertoires in COVID-19. The repertoire was sequenced with immunoSEQ multiplex PCR; TCRdb's copy has only in-frame clones and lacks some. The sample holds over 100,000 clones, around 81% seen once. The sample consisted of peripheral blood. Receptors were obtained from a woman aged 60-70 years with active or convalescent COVID-19.

The chain links TRBV7-8 to TRBJ2-3, with a weak D call TRBD2 (6 bases). Trimming took 5 bases from V and 4 from J, leaving 19 bases between them. Germline CDR1 SGHVS, CDR2 FQNEAQ. The CDR3 contains 16 residues. The CDR3 is CASSIIQERAADTQYF. The CDR3 DNA sequence: TGTGCCAGCAGCATTATCCAGGAGCGGGCGGCAGATACGCAGTATTTT.

The V and J genes are TRBV27 and TRBJ1-5, with 7 nucleotides matching TRBD1. Germline CDR1 MNHEY, CDR2 SMNVEV (reference sequence). The CDR3 sequence is 15 residues long. With V trimmed by 5 bases and J by 4 bases, 8 bases remained unmatched. The CDR3, as DNA: TGTGCCAGCAGTCAAACAGGGGTGGGAAATCAGCCCCAGCATTTT. Translated: CASSQTGVGNQPQHF.

This clone was seen only once. The CDR3 nucleotides read TGCGCCAGCAGCTTCACATTTAACACTGAAGCTTTCTTT. Its protein product is CASSFTFNTEAFF. The gene calls are TRBV5-1 and TRBJ1-1; D not certain. V lost 2 bases, J lost 2 bases, and 7 bases lay in between. Germline CDR1 SGHRS, CDR2 YFSETQ. This CDR3 region has 13 residues.

This clone was counted between two and nine times. The gene calls are TRBV7-2 and TRBJ1-1, with D possibly matching TRBD1 (5 bases). Per germline, CDR1 SGHTA and CDR2 FQGNSA. This CDR3 region has 14 residues. V gave up 5 bases and J gave up 4 bases, with 14 bases separating them. The DNA of the CDR3 is TGTGCCAGCAGCCCACAGGCGGATGGCACTGAAGCTTTCTTT. This gives the protein CASSPQADGTEAFF. Full variable domain (outside the CDR3, taken from reference TRBV7-2 and TRBJ1-1): GAGVSQSPSNKVTEKGKDVELRCDPISGHTALYWYRQSLGQGLEFLIYFQGNSAPDKSGLPSDRFSAERTGGSVSTLTIQRTQQEDSAVYLCASSPQADGTEAFFGQGTRLTVV.

This clone was observed a handful of times. The chain is built from TRBV10-3 and TRBJ1-1; no clear D. The germline CDR1 and CDR2 sequences are ENHRY and SYGVKD. V was shortened by 6 bases and J by 3 bases, with 14 bases between the two germline ends. This CDR3 region has 14 residues. The CDR3 loop is CAISLGRADTEAFF. The DNA for the CDR3 is TGTGCCATCAGCCTCGGGAGGGCAGACACTGAAGCTTTCTTT.

The CDR3 region has the DNA TGTGCCAGCAGCCCTGTACAGAGCAATCAGCCCCAGCATTTT. The encoded protein is CASSPVQSNQPQHF. The chain joins TRBV7-9 to TRBJ1-5; D remains unclear. Per the germline V gene, CDR1 is SEHNR and CDR2 is FQNEAQ (reference sequence). The V end was cut by 5 bases, the J end by 1 base, with 9 bases between. CDR3 length: 14 amino acids.

This clone is a singleton in its sample. The gene calls are TRBV7-8 and TRBJ2-5; tentative D call: TRBD1 (5 bases). From germline, CDR1 is SGHVS and CDR2 FQNEAQ. Trimming shortened V by 1 base and J by 2 bases, and 14 bases separated the two germline ends. This CDR3 contains 16 residues. The DNA for the CDR3 is TGTGCCAGCAGCTTAGTTCAAGGGGCCGGACAAGAGACCCAGTACTTC. It yields the protein CASSLVQGAGQETQYF.

The genes are TRBV6-1 and TRBJ1-4; D unclear. CDR3 length: 15 amino acids. Between the trimmed V and J ends, which lost 2 bases and 10 bases, there was a span of 17 bases. Germline values: CDR1 MNHNS, CDR2 SASEGT. The CDR3 region has the DNA TGTGCCAGCAGTGAACCCCGTCCCCCCGAGGCAAAACTGTTTTTT. Residues: CASSEPRPPEAKLFF.

The V and J genes are TRBV7-9 and TRBJ2-3; tentatively, D is TRBD2 (5 bases). CDR1 is SEHNR, CDR2 FQNEAQ, per germline (reference sequence). V lost 4 bases and J 2 bases, leaving 13 bases between the germline ends. The CDR3 contains 15 residues. The CDR3 sequence is CASSWILVDTDTQYF. CDR3 in DNA: TGTGCCAGCAGCTGGATACTAGTGGACACAGATACGCAGTATTTT.

This chain joins TRBV28 and TRBJ1-1; D unresolved. The CDR3 length is 14 residues. The V gene's germline CDR1 is MDHEN and CDR2 SYDVKM. V was shortened by 2 bases and J by 1 base, with 8 bases between the two germline ends. The CDR3 region is CASSLARSNTEAFF. In DNA, the CDR3 is TGTGCCAGCAGTTTAGCCAGGTCGAACACTGAAGCTTTCTTT.

This clone has only one observation. The genes are TRBV5-1 and TRBJ2-5; no reliable D call. V was clipped by 5 bases and J by 2 bases, with 13 bases between them. CDR1 is SGHRS, CDR2 YFSETQ, per germline. The CDR3 is 14 residues long. This CDR3 is CASSDTTVQETQYF. The CDR3 DNA is TGCGCCAGCAGTGATACTACGGTGCAAGAGACCCAGTACTTC.

The genes are TRBV9 and TRBJ2-7; 11 bases match TRBD2. The V segment lost 2 bases and the J segment 5 bases; nucleotides outside the gene matches: 3. The CDR3 covers 14 residues. Germline values: CDR1 SGDLS, CDR2 YYNGEE. CDR3 bases: TGTGCCAGCAGCGTTCTAGCGGGAGGACACGAGCAGTACTTC. Its protein product is CASSVLAGGHEQYF.

V is TRBV7-2 and J is TRBJ2-5; 10 bases align to TRBD2. The trim removed 1 base at V and 4 bases at J, leaving 12 bases unmatched. The CDR3 extends over 18 amino acids. The germline gives CDR1 SGHTA, CDR2 FQGNSA. The CDR3 sequence is CASSLGPSGGSLRETQYF. In nucleotides, the CDR3 is TGTGCCAGCAGCTTAGGTCCTAGCGGGGGTTCGTTGAGAGAGACCCAGTACTTC.

This clone was found once. The gene calls are TRBV28 and TRBJ1-1; TRBD1 might be the D (5 bases). The CDR3 is 15 amino acids. Per germline, CDR1 MDHEN and CDR2 SYDVKM. Between the trimmed V and J ends, which lost 6 bases and 1 base, there was a span of 15 bases. The CDR3 is CASRGTMGRNTEAFF. CDR3 DNA: TGTGCCAGCAGGGGGACTATGGGTCGGAACACTGAAGCTTTCTTT. Drawing the rest from reference TRBV28 and TRBJ1-1, the complete variable domain is DVKVTQSSRYLVKRTGEKVFLECVQDMDHENMFWYRQDPGLGLRLIYFSYDVKMKEKGDIPEGYSVSREKKERFSLILESASTNQTSMYLCASRGTMGRNTEAFFGQGTRLTVV.

This clone was recorded only once. The gene calls are TRBV7-5 and TRBJ2-7; no DNA check was done on the table's D call, TRBD2. TRBV7-5 is a recognized pseudogene. The CDR3 is made up of 17 amino acids. CDR3 in amino acids: CVRSSPRGGPQKYEQYV. CDR3 DNA sequence: TGTGTCAGAAGCTCCCCACGGGGGGGACCTCAAAAGTACGAGCAGTACGTC.

This chain links TRBV28 with TRBJ1-2, with 7 bases that match TRBD1. V was clipped by 5 bases and J by 4 bases; unmatched bases: 10. Germline V gene lookup returns CDR1 MDHEN and CDR2 SYDVKM. The CDR3 totals 15 residues. In DNA form, the CDR3 reads TGTGCCAGCAGTCCCCCGAAGGGGGCCGGCTATGGCTACACCTTC. This gives the protein CASSPPKGAGYGYTF.

V is TRBV10-3 and J is TRBJ1-6; 7 nucleotides agree with TRBD1. Germline CDR1 reads ENHRY; CDR2 reads SYGVKD. CDR3 length: 14 residues. V lost 7 bases to trimming and J lost 5 bases; unmatched junction nucleotides: 5. The DNA of the CDR3 is TGTGCCATCAAACAGGGGATCGATAATTCACCCCTCCACTTT. Its translation: CAIKQGIDNSPLHF.

This sequence joins TRBV9 and TRBJ2-5, with TRBD2 matching 7 bases. The CDR3 is 15 residues long. Germline V gene data show CDR1 as SGDLS and CDR2 as YYNGEE. The V gene end was trimmed by 0 bases and the J gene end by 2 bases; junction bases not matched to a gene: 4. CDR3 residues: CASSVGGLIQETQYF. CDR3 bases: TGTGCCAGCAGCGTAGGGGGACTAATACAAGAGACCCAGTACTTC.

The chain employs TRBV10-3 and TRBJ1-2, with 9 bases lining up with TRBD1. Unmatched junction bases numbered 4, after V lost 4 bases and J lost 4 bases. Germline assignment: CDR1 ENHRY and CDR2 SYGVKD. The CDR3 contains 14 residues. The CDR3 DNA reads as TGTGCCATCAGTGTAGGACAGGGGAGCTATGGCTACACCTTC. Translated, it gives CAISVGQGSYGYTF.

The genes are TRBV2 and TRBJ1-6, with a weak D call TRBD1 (5 bases). V was clipped by 2 bases and J by 9 bases, with 17 bases between them. This CDR3 comprises 16 residues. Looked up from germline, CDR1 is SNHLY and CDR2 is FYNNEI. In nucleotides, the CDR3 is TGTGCCAGCAGTGAACAGGGCCTCCCAATGGGTTCACCCCTCCACTTT. Translating it yields CASSEQGLPMGSPLHF.

The chain has TRBV10-3 and TRBJ2-1; 7 positions match TRBD2. Per germline, CDR1 ENHRY and CDR2 SYGVKD. CDR3 length equals 16 residues. With 2 bases clipped from V and 5 bases from J, the junction kept 9 bases outside the gene matches. CDR3 amino acids: CAISEGREPRNNEQFF. For the CDR3, the DNA is TGTGCCATCAGTGAGGGGCGGGAGCCTAGGAACAATGAGCAGTTCTTC.

The table lists this clone with a count of one. This sequence joins TRBV5-1 and TRBJ1-1; 7 bases match TRBD1. The CDR3 is 15 residues long. Germline CDR1 is SGHRS and CDR2 is YFSETQ. V lost 3 bases to trimming and J lost 1 base; unmatched junction nucleotides: 6. CDR3 sequence: CASSYRGAENTEAFF. The CDR3 DNA reads TGCGCCAGCAGCTACAGGGGCGCGGAGAACACTGAAGCTTTCTTT.

The sample holds one count of this clone. The V call is TRBV27, the J call TRBJ1-1; 11 bases align to TRBD1. This CDR3 has 15 residues. Germline trimming cut 6 bases from V and 0 bases from J; bases unmatched to any gene: 3. CDR1 and CDR2 (germline): MNHEY, SMNVEV (reference sequence). Written as DNA, the CDR3 is TGTGCCAGCAGAAGGACAGGGGGCTTGAACACTGAAGCTTTCTTT. Translating gives CASRRTGGLNTEAFF.

J is TRBJ1-5 and V is TRBV12-3 or TRBV12-4, with D perhaps TRBD1 (5 bases). The CDR3 is made up of 13 amino acids. The V and J ends lost 6 bases and 3 bases respectively, with 9 bases between them. CDR3 amino acids: CASRPGYNQPQHF. The DNA of the CDR3 is TGTGCCAGCAGACCAGGGTACAATCAGCCCCAGCATTTT.

The chain joins TRBV29-1 to TRBJ1-1, with a weak D call TRBD1 (5 bases). Per the germline V gene, CDR1 is SQVTM and CDR2 is ANQGSEA. CDR3 size: 16 residues. CDR3 loop: CSFRVRREGLNTEAFF. CDR3 sequence (DNA): TGCTCCTTTAGGGTCAGAAGGGAGGGACTGAACACTGAAGCTTTCTTT.

The chain recombines TRBV3-1 (or the pseudogene TRBV3-2) with TRBJ2-5; 7 positions agree with TRBD1. This CDR3 is built from 14 residues. CDR1 LGHDT and CDR2 YNNKEL come from the germline V gene (reference sequence). J was trimmed by 4 bases and V by 8 bases; bases with no gene match: 10. CDR3 in DNA: TGTGCCAGCGCTACAGGGGTGTCAGGAGAGACCCAGTACTTC. Protein: CASATGVSGETQYF.

This rearrangement joins TRBV28 to TRBJ1-4, with D unresolved. This CDR3 comprises 14 residues. Germline-derived CDR1 and CDR2 are MDHEN and SYDVKM. Trimming left V 3 bases short and J 4 bases short, with 9 bases between. The CDR3 here is CASSFVDINEKLFF. In nucleotides, the CDR3 is TGTGCCAGCAGTTTCGTCGACATTAATGAAAAACTGTTTTTT.